The TCR beta chain described here comes from a study of early T cells in non-severe SARS-CoV-2 infection. Study as a whole: Bulk RNA isolated from unsorted whole blood underwent sequencing; chains were not paired.

Unique molecular identifiers (one per individual cDNA molecule) were attached. One entry per CDR3 protein, called by TCRdb with MiXCR from the 5' RACE reads. The sample shows roughly 34,000 distinct CDR3 sequences, 7.1% of them seen only once. This clonotype is medium-sized within its sample. There are 18 residues in the CDR3. Trimming shortened V by 0 bases and J by 0 bases, and 17 bases separated the two germline ends. CDR1 is LGHNA, CDR2 YNFKEQ, per germline. The J gene is TRBJ1-1, the V gene TRBV4-2; maybe TRBD1 (5 bases). Sample: whole blood, taken at baseline. This clonotype was sampled from an adult who was a healthcare worker with PCR-confirmed SARS-CoV-2 infection or an uninfected control (not recorded which). Here the CDR3 reads CASSQDSPLTVMNTEAFF. The CDR3 bases are TGTGCCAGCAGCCAAGATTCCCCTTTGACAGTCATGAACACTGAAGCTTTCTTT.